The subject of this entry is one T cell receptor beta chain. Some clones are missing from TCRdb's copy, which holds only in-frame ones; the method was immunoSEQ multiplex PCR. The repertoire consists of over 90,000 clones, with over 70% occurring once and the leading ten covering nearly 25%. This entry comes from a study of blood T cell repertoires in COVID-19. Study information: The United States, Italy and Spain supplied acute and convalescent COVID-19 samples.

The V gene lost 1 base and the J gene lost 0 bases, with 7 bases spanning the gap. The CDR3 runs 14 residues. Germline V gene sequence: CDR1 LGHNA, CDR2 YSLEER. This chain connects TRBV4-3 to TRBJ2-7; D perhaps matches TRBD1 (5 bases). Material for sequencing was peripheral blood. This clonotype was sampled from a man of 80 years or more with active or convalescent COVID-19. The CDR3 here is CASSQGGLSYEQYF. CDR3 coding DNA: TGCGCCAGCAGCCAAGGGGGCCTCTCCTACGAGCAGTACTTC.